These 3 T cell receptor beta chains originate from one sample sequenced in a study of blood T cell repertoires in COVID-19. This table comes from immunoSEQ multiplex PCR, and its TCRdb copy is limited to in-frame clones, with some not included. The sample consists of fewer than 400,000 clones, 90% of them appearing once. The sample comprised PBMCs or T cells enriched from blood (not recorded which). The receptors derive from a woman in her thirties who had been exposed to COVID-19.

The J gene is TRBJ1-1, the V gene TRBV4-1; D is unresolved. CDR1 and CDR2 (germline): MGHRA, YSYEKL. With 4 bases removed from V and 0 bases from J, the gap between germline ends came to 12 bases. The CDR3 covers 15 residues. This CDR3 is CASSLRPRLNTEAFF. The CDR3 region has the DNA TGCGCCAGCAGCCTTAGGCCGAGGTTGAACACTGAAGCTTTCTTT.

The chain's CDR3 is CSARDRPETYEQYF. Written as DNA, the CDR3 is TGCAGCGCTCGGGACAGGCCAGAGACCTACGAGCAGTACTTC. The chain couples TRBV29-1 to TRBJ2-7, with 8 bases lining up with TRBD1. Germline CDR1 and CDR2: SQVTM and ANQGSEA. V shed 7 bases and J 2 bases; nucleotides not matched to a gene: 10. The CDR3 is 14 amino acids.

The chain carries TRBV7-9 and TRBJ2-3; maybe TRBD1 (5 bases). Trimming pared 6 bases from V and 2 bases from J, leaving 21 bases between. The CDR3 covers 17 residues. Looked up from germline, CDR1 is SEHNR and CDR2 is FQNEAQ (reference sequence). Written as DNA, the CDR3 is TGTGCCAGCAGGAAAACCGCCGTGAGACAGACCACAGATACGCAGTATTTT. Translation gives CASRKTAVRQTTDTQYF.